The next 28 T cell receptor beta chains were all read from a single sample in a study of regulatory T cells in long-lasting Graves disease. For TCR beta, libraries came from iRepertoire HTBI primers and Arm-PCR of CDR3 regions. TCRdb processed the multiplex PCR reads anew with MiXCR; each CDR3 protein has one entry. There are approximately 400,000 distinct CDR3 sequences in the sample; roughly a quarter occur only once, and around 24% lies in the top ten. Time point denoted: persistent/refractory GD, antithyroid drugs over 5 years with positive TRAb. Following extraction of RNA from PBMCs, that RNA was used to make the TCR library. This specimen consisted of peripheral blood mononuclear cells (PBMCs), obtained when the disease was refractory, from a patient treated with antithyroid drugs. These receptors all stem from a female donor with Graves disease.

This clonotype occurred many times. The chain uses TRBV2 and TRBJ2-2, with a weak D call TRBD1 (5 bases). The V end lost 7 bases, the J end lost 5 bases, and 11 bases lay between the germline ends. CDR1 and CDR2 from the germline V gene are SNHLY and FYNNEI. This CDR3 spans 13 amino acids. For the CDR3, the DNA is TGTGCCAGCAAACCCAGGGCAACCGGGGAGCTGTTTTTT. Its translation is CASKPRATGELFF.

In this sample, this clonotype turned up a few times. The chain has TRBV12-5 and TRBJ2-2, with D possibly TRBD2 on 6 matching bases. Germline CDR1 and CDR2: LGHNT and FRNRAP. Trimming removed 0 bases at V and 7 bases at J, with 12 bases between. This CDR3 spans 15 amino acids. The DNA of the CDR3 is TGTGCTAGTGGTTTGGTATTGCGGGAAGTCGGGGAGCTGTTTTTT. Its protein is CASGLVLREVGELFF.

The CDR3 nucleotides are TGCGCCAGCAGCCTTAACAGAAGGGCAGACTATGGCTACACCTTC. It codes for CASSLNRRADYGYTF. The J gene is TRBJ1-2, the V gene TRBV5-1; D is unclear. The CDR3 has 15 residues. From germline, CDR1 is SGHRS and CDR2 YFSETQ. Trimming removed 4 bases at V and 3 bases at J, with 16 bases between.

This clonotype appeared a few times. The gene calls are TRBV19 and TRBJ2-2; the match to TRBD1 covers 7 bases. Germline loops: CDR1 LNHDA, CDR2 SQIVND (reference sequence). CDR3 length: 16 amino acids. The ends lost 2 bases at V and 4 bases at J; junction bases unmatched: 7. The CDR3 region is CASSILPGGGTGELFF. The DNA for the CDR3 is TGTGCCAGTAGTATACTTCCAGGGGGTGGCACCGGGGAGCTGTTTTTT.

In this sample, this clonotype turned up many times. The chain combines TRBV5-1 with TRBJ1-1; the D gene is possibly TRBD1 (6 bases). The CDR3 covers 13 residues. Trimming shortened V by 4 bases and J by 5 bases, and 12 bases separated the two germline ends. Germline assignment: CDR1 SGHRS and CDR2 YFSETQ. In nucleotides, the CDR3 is TGCGCCAGCAGCCCACAGGGTAGGACTGAAGCTTTCTTT. Its translation is CASSPQGRTEAFF.

This clonotype was recorded at least ten times. This chain links TRBV7-9 with TRBJ1-2; D may be TRBD1 (5 bases). Germline-derived CDR1 and CDR2 are SEHNR and FQNEAQ (reference sequence). This CDR3 contains 14 residues. V gave up 5 bases and J gave up 0 bases, with 10 bases separating them. The CDR3 region is CASSPRQPNYGYTF. DNA of the CDR3: TGTGCCAGCAGCCCGCGACAGCCTAACTATGGCTACACCTTC.

This clonotype appeared many times. The CDR3 reads CASSRNTRGTNEKLFF. For the CDR3, the DNA is TGTGCCAGCAGCCGCAACACCAGGGGAACTAATGAAAAACTGTTTTTT. The chain has TRBV7-8 and TRBJ1-4; a possible D gene is TRBD1 (6 bases). The CDR3 runs 16 residues. CDR1 is SGHVS and CDR2 is FQNEAQ in the germline V gene. V lost 5 bases and J lost 1, with 14 bases in between.

The CDR3: CSATPGQFAGYTEAFF. The CDR3 nucleotides are TGCAGTGCTACCCCAGGACAGTTTGCGGGGTACACTGAAGCTTTCTTT. V and J are TRBV20-1 and TRBJ1-1; perhaps TRBD1 as D (6 bases). V shed 4 bases and J shed 3 bases, with 21 bases lying between them. Germline CDR1 DFQATT, CDR2 SNEGSKA (reference sequence). The CDR3 consists of 16 residues.

This clonotype appeared a few times. The V gene is TRBV5-1, the J gene TRBJ1-1, with no clear D. There are 17 residues in the CDR3. Germline assignment: CDR1 SGHRS and CDR2 YFSETQ. Trimming shortened V by 4 bases and J by 0 bases, and 19 bases separated the two germline ends. The CDR3 DNA follows: TGCGCCAGCAGCGAGCGGCCGAAGGTGGGGATGAACACTGAAGCTTTCTTT. Translating gives CASSERPKVGMNTEAFF. Together with reference TRBV5-1 and TRBJ1-1, the CDR3 gives the full variable domain: KAGVTQTPRYLIKTRGQQVTLSCSPISGHRSVSWYQQTPGQGLQFLFEYFSETQRNKGNFPGRFSGRQFSNSRSEMNVSTLELGDSALYLCASSERPKVGMNTEAFFGQGTRLTVV.

This clonotype was detected a few times. The chain joins TRBV7-8 to TRBJ2-5; no definite D call. The CDR3 has 14 residues. Trimming removed 1 base from V and 8 bases from J, with 14 bases in between. Germline V lookup: CDR1 SGHVS, CDR2 FQNEAQ. The CDR3, as DNA: TGTGCCAGCAGCTTAGAAGAAGCCAGTAAAACCCAGTACTTC. It is translated as CASSLEEASKTQYF.

This clonotype appeared many times. The V and J genes are TRBV28 and TRBJ2-7; possibly TRBD1 for D (6 bases). Deletions cut 2 bases from V and 4 bases from J, with 15 bases between. This CDR3 is built from 15 residues. Germline V gives CDR1 MDHEN, CDR2 SYDVKM. Written as DNA, the CDR3 is TGTGCCAGCAGTTTAGGGGGCCCCGGAATTTACGAGCAGTACTTC. This encodes CASSLGGPGIYEQYF.

This clonotype was observed a few times. This chain links TRBV6-1 with TRBJ1-2, with TRBD1 matching over 8 bases. From germline, CDR1 is MNHNS and CDR2 SASEGT. The CDR3 is 16 residues long. Trimming removed 6 bases from V and 3 bases from J; junction bases left unmatched: 12. CDR3 DNA: TGTGCCAGCAGCCCGAGGACAGGGACATTTGACTATGGCTACACCTTC. Its protein is CASSPRTGTFDYGYTF.

The rearrangement joins TRBV9 to TRBJ2-7, with TRBD2 matching 13 bases. The CDR3 sequence is 16 residues long. Germline V gene lookup returns CDR1 SGDLS and CDR2 YYNGEE. V lost 3 bases, J lost 5 bases, and 8 bases stayed unmatched. This chain's CDR3 is CASSASLAGGRHEQYF. CDR3 coding DNA: TGTGCCAGCAGCGCCTCACTAGCGGGAGGGCGCCACGAGCAGTACTTC.

Ten or more counts support this clonotype. The rearrangement uses TRBV6-1 and TRBJ2-7; no definite D call. CDR3 length equals 11 residues. Germline V CDR1 and CDR2: MNHNS, SASEGT. Trimming removed 6 bases at V and 6 bases at J, with 9 bases between. The CDR3 region has the DNA TGTGCCAGCAGCGATACCTCCGAGCAGTACTTC. As protein: CASSDTSEQYF.

The V call is TRBV12-3 or TRBV12-4, the J call TRBJ2-7; no definite D call. The V gene lost 3 bases and the J gene lost 5 bases, with 20 bases spanning the gap. This CDR3 is 16 amino acids long. The CDR3 spells CASSFLKWAEENEQYF. As DNA, the CDR3 is TGTGCCAGCAGTTTCCTCAAATGGGCCGAGGAGAACGAGCAGTACTTC.

About this clonotype itself: One base away lies a much larger clone, so this may be a sequencing read error. This chain joins TRBV7-2 and TRBJ1-1, with D perhaps matching TRBD1 (6 bases). CDR3 length: 17 residues. CDR1 and CDR2 from the germline V gene are SGHTA and FQGNSA. CDR3 nucleotides: TGTGTCATGGCCCTTTACCCTAAGGGGGGCCTGAACACTGAAGCTTTCTTT. This sequence encodes CVMALYPKGGLNTEAFF.

The V gene is TRBV18, the J gene TRBJ1-5; D unresolved. The CDR3 has 15 residues. The V gene lost 6 bases and the J gene lost 1 base, with 13 bases spanning the gap. Looked up from germline, CDR1 is KGHSH and CDR2 is LQKENI. CDR3 bases: TGTGCCAGCTCTCCCCGGGGAGGGAGCAATCAGCCCCAGCATTTT. Translating it yields CASSPRGGSNQPQHF.

This clonotype was picked up a small number of times. The chain has TRBV5-1 and TRBJ1-2; D is uncertain. In germline, CDR1 is SGHRS, CDR2 YFSETQ. V shed 0 bases and J shed 3 bases, with 15 bases lying between them. The CDR3 is 16 amino acids. The CDR3 loop is CASSLGILPSDYGYTF. In DNA, the CDR3 is TGCGCCAGCAGCTTGGGAATTCTACCTTCGGACTATGGCTACACCTTC.

The V gene is TRBV28, the J gene TRBJ2-1, with 8 bases aligning to TRBD2. The V and J ends lost 5 bases and 3 bases, in that order; junction bases with no gene match: 9. The CDR3 covers 16 residues. Germline CDR1 MDHEN, CDR2 SYDVKM. The CDR3 loop is CASSPLELAVYNEQFF. CDR3 DNA sequence: TGTGCCAGCAGTCCCCTCGAACTAGCGGTCTACAATGAGCAGTTCTTC.

The rearrangement links TRBV19 to TRBJ2-7, with unresolved D. This CDR3 has 13 residues. Trimming removed 3 bases at V and 2 bases at J, with 8 bases between. From germline, CDR1 is LNHDA and CDR2 SQIVND (reference sequence). CDR3 nucleotide sequence: TGTGCCAGTAGTATGACCGCAACCTACGAGCAGTACTTC. As protein: CASSMTATYEQYF. Filled out from reference TRBV19 and TRBJ2-7, the complete variable domain reads DGGITQSPKYLFRKEGQNVTLSCEQNLNHDAMYWYRQDPGQGLRLIYYSQIVNDFQKGDIAEGYSVSREKKESFPLTVTSAQKNPTAFYLCASSMTATYEQYFGPGTRLTVT.

This clonotype has ten or more counts. This chain uses TRBV2 with TRBJ2-7; TRBD2 matches 11 bases. CDR3 size: 17 residues. The J segment lost 0 bases and the V segment lost 6 bases, leaving 10 bases of the junction unmatched. Germline V gene sequence: CDR1 SNHLY, CDR2 FYNNEI. CDR3 DNA: TGTGCCAGCAGGTCCTACGCCGGGACTAGCGGCTCCTACGAGCAGTACTTC. This gives the protein CASRSYAGTSGSYEQYF.

This clonotype was seen repeatedly, ten times or more. The chain has TRBV28 and TRBJ2-2; the D gene is possibly TRBD2 (6 bases). V lost 6 bases, J lost 6 bases, and 14 bases lay in between. Germline CDR1 is MDHEN and CDR2 is SYDVKM. This CDR3 is built from 14 residues. CDR3 loop: CASRGGSVPGELFF. CDR3 bases: TGTGCCAGCAGGGGGGGTAGCGTCCCCGGGGAGCTGTTTTTT.

J is TRBJ2-6 and V is TRBV28; 8 bases agree with TRBD1. Germline CDR1 reads MDHEN; CDR2 reads SYDVKM. The CDR3 sequence is 16 residues long. J gave up 2 bases and V 6 bases, and 6 bases lay outside the gene matches. Here the CDR3 DNA reads TGTGCCAGCAGCTTAATGACAGGGGCTGGGGCCAACGTCCTGACTTTC. It is translated as CASSLMTGAGANVLTF.

This clonotype was counted ten times or more. The chain carries TRBV2 and TRBJ2-5; weak D call: TRBD2 (5 bases). Germline CDR1 is SNHLY and CDR2 is FYNNEI. Trimming shortened V by 6 bases and J by 5 bases, and 19 bases separated the two germline ends. The CDR3 runs 15 residues. CDR3: CASRKDGVRRETQYF. The CDR3 region has the DNA TGTGCCAGCAGAAAAGATGGGGTGCGGAGGGAGACCCAGTACTTC.

In its sample, this clonotype was seen once. This rearrangement joins TRBV18 to TRBJ2-7, with D uncertain. The CDR3 is 12 residues long. CDR1 and CDR2 from the germline V gene are KGHSH and LQKENI. The V gene lost 5 bases and the J gene lost 6 bases, with 11 bases spanning the gap. The CDR3 DNA reads as TGTGCCAGCTCAAGGGAAGGGTTCGAGCAGTACTTC. Its translation: CASSREGFEQYF.

Many counts were recorded for this clonotype. This chain joins TRBV28 and TRBJ2-7, with D possibly being TRBD2 (5 bases). Germline V lookup: CDR1 MDHEN, CDR2 SYDVKM. The CDR3 covers 14 residues. The V gene lost 6 bases and the J gene lost 5 bases, with 17 bases spanning the gap. The CDR3 DNA follows: TGTGCCAGCAGCTTGGAGAGGGCGGTCGACGAGCAGTACTTC. Translating gives CASSLERAVDEQYF.

The rearrangement uses TRBV7-2 and TRBJ2-7; 7 bases are a match to TRBD1. The CDR3 covers 15 residues. Germline V gene sequence: CDR1 SGHTA, CDR2 FQGNSA. Trimming cost V 3 bases and J 0 bases; bases outside gene matches: 5. CDR3 protein: CASSFETGSSYEQYF. The CDR3 bases are TGTGCCAGCAGCTTCGAGACAGGGAGCTCCTACGAGCAGTACTTC.

This clonotype was seen only a few times. This chain uses TRBV28 with TRBJ2-2, with D hard to call. The CDR3 is made up of 14 amino acids. The V end was cut by 2 bases, the J end by 1 base, with 5 bases between. CDR1 and CDR2 (germline): MDHEN, SYDVKM. The CDR3 nucleotides read TGTGCCAGCAGTTTAAGGATGAACACCGGGGAGCTGTTTTTT. As protein: CASSLRMNTGELFF.